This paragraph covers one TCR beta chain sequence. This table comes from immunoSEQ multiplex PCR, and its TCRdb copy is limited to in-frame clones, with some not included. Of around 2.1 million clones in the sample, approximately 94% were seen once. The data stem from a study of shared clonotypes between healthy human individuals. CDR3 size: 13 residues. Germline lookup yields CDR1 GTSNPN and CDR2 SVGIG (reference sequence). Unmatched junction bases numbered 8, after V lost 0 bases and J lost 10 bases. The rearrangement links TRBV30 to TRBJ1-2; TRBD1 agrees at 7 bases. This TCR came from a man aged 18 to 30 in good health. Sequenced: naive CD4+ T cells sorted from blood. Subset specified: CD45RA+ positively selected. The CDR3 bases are TGTGCCTGGAGTGTGGACCGACAGGGAATCTACACCTTC. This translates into CAWSVDRQGIYTF.